This TCR beta chain originates from a study of blood T cell repertoires in COVID-19. Study background: The origin of the acute and convalescent COVID-19 samples was the United States, Italy and Spain. PBMCs, B-cell-depleted T cells, or T cells provided the cDNA or gDNA that made up the material.

Data came from immunoSEQ multiplex PCR; TCRdb stores just in-frame clones and leaves some out. The data contain around 190,000 clones, around nine tenths of them singletons. Germline V gives CDR1 SQVTM, CDR2 ANQGSEA. The CDR3 has 18 amino acids. Unmatched junction bases numbered 13, after V lost 4 bases and J lost 0 bases. Enrollment of patients from Seattle took place during active infection, with longitudinal follow-up. V is TRBV29-1 and J is TRBJ2-1, with 9 bases that match TRBD2. Sequencing was performed on peripheral blood. This receptor was obtained from a man aged 50-60 years with COVID-19, enrolled during active disease. In nucleotides, the CDR3 is TGCAGCGTTGTTCTCCTAGCGGGAAAACTCCCCTCCTACAATGAGCAGTTCTTC. The encoded protein is CSVVLLAGKLPSYNEQFF.